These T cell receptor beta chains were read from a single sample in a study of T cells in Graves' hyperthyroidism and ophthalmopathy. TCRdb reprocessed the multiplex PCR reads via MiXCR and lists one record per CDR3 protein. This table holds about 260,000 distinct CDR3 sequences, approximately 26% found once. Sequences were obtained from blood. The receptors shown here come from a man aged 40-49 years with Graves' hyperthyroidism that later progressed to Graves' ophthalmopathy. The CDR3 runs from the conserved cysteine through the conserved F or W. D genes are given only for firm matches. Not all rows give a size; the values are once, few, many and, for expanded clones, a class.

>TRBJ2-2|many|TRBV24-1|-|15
TGTGCCACCAGTGATCACAGGAAAGGGGCCGGGGAGCTGTTTTTT
CATSDHRKGAGELFF
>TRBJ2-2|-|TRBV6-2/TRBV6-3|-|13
TGTGCCAGCAAAAGGGCGTCGGGCGGGGAGCTGTTTTTT
CASKRASGGELFF
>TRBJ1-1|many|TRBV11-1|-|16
TGTGCCAGCAGCTTGGGACTTCACTTAATGAACACTGAAGCTTTCTTT
CASSLGLHLMNTEAFF
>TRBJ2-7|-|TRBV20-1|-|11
TGCAGTGCTGGACCGGCCTACGAGCAGTACTTC
CSAGPAYEQYF
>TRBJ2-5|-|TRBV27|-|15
TGTGCCAGCAGACTATCCGTAGCTGTTCAAGAGACCCAGTACTTC
CASRLSVAVQETQYF
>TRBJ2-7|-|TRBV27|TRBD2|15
TGTGCCAGCAGTGTTTATGGCGGGAGTAGGTACGAGCAGTACTTC
CASSVYGGSRYEQYF
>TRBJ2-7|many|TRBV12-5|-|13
TGTGCTAGTGGTCCCGACAGGCCCCTCGAGCAGTACTTC
CASGPDRPLEQYF
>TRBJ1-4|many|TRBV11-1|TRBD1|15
TGTGCCAGCAGCTCCGGACAGGGCGAGGCTGGGAAACTGTTTTTT
CASSSGQGEAGKLFF
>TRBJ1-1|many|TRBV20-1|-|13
TGCAGTGCGGAACAGGGTCGGGGGACTGAAGCTTTCTTT
CSAEQGRGTEAFF
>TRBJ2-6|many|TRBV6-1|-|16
TGTGCCAGCAGAAGGACCGCGACCTCTGGGGCCAACGTCCTGACTTTC
CASRRTATSGANVLTF
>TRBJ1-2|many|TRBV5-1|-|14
TGCGCCAGCAGCTCGGCCGGGTCGGCATATGGCTACACCTTC
CASSSAGSAYGYTF
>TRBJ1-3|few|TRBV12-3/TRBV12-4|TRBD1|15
TGTACCAGCAGTCAAGGGACAGGGCCGGGAAACACCATATATTTT
CTSSQGTGPGNTIYF
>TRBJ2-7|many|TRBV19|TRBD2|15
TGTGCCAGTAGTGTTGCGGGACTAGCGCCTTACGAGCAGTACTTC
CASSVAGLAPYEQYF
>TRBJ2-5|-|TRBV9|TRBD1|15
TGTGCCAGCAGCGTCGACCAGGGGGCCTGGGAGACCCAGTACTTC
CASSVDQGAWETQYF
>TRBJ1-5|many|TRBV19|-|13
TGTGCCAGTAGTGGGGCCAATAATCAGCCCCAGCATTTT
CASSGANNQPQHF
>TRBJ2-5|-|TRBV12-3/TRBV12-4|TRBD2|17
TGTGCCAGCAGCACTAAACTCGGGACTAGCTACCAAGAGACCCAGTACTTC
CASSTKLGTSYQETQYF
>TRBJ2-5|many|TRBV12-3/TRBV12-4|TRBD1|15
TGTGCCGCCCCCCGGGGACAGGTCCCTCCCGAGGTCCAGTACTTC
CAAPRGQVPPEVQYF